This TCR beta chain was found in a study of T cell changes during pregnancy in multiple sclerosis. Trimming took 0 bases from V and 7 from J; bases not matched to a gene: 4. The CDR3 spans 14 residues. Germline loops: CDR1 SGHRS, CDR2 YFSETQ. Generated by immunoSEQ multiplex PCR, the TCRdb table keeps only in-frame clones and is missing some. The sample yields 85,000 to 100,000 clones, approximately 92% seen once. The source material was peripheral blood, sampled in the first trimester of pregnancy. The sequence was collected from a female donor with multiple sclerosis, enrolled in a pregnancy study. This sequence joins TRBV5-1 and TRBJ2-7; 10 positions agree with TRBD2. The CDR3 loop is CASSLGAGGGEQYF. The CDR3 DNA reads TGCGCCAGCAGCTTGGGAGCGGGAGGGGGAGAGCAGTACTTC.